The 5 T cell receptor beta chains below come from one sample, sequenced in a study of T-cell reconstitution after alpha-beta-depleted transplantation in children. Unique molecular identifiers featured in how the TCRbeta library was prepared. TCRdb re-called the PCR reads with MiXCR, one entry per CDR3 protein. The repertoire includes 100,000 or so distinct CDR3 sequences, 20% to 25% of them detected once, and around 21% sits in the top ten. Source: PBMCs, taken before TCRalphabeta/CD19-depleted stem cell transplant. Every receptor here comes from a boy aged 2 to 10 with acute lymphoblastic leukemia, due to receive a stem cell transplant.

This clonotype showed up many times. The chain joins TRBV5-1 to TRBJ2-1, with 7 bases aligning to TRBD2. Unmatched junction bases numbered 6, after V lost 0 bases and J lost 0 bases. The CDR3 sequence is 17 residues long. Germline CDR1 reads SGHRS; CDR2 reads YFSETQ. Here the CDR3 DNA reads TGCGCCAGCAGCTTGGCCGGAGGCGGGAGCTCCTACAATGAGCAGTTCTTC. This gives the protein CASSLAGGGSSYNEQFF.

The V gene is TRBV28, the J gene TRBJ2-7; D perhaps matches TRBD2 (6 bases). Per germline, CDR1 MDHEN and CDR2 SYDVKM. This CDR3 contains 13 residues. The ends were cut back, 2 bases at V and 5 bases at J, with 10 bases in the middle. The CDR3 is CASSLTGVDEQYF. The CDR3 nucleotides are TGTGCCAGCAGTTTAACGGGGGTGGACGAGCAGTACTTC.

This clonotype was recorded a few times. This CDR3 is CASSLAGVNSPLHF. DNA for the CDR3: TGTGCCAGCAGTTTAGCTGGGGTTAATTCACCCCTCCACTTT. The chain links TRBV28 to TRBJ1-6; D ambiguous. The CDR3 is 14 amino acids. Trimming removed 2 bases from V and 6 bases from J, with 8 bases in between. CDR1 MDHEN and CDR2 SYDVKM come from the germline V gene.

The sample holds a few counts of this clonotype. V usage is TRBV5-1 and J usage is TRBJ2-5; the match to TRBD2 covers 10 bases. The CDR3 contains 13 residues. CDR1 and CDR2 from the germline V gene are SGHRS and YFSETQ. With 6 bases clipped from V and 3 bases from J, the junction kept 2 bases outside the gene matches. The DNA for the CDR3 is TGCGCCAGCACCCTAGCGGGAGAAGAGACCCAGTACTTC. This translates into CASTLAGEETQYF.

This clonotype was seen a few times. The gene calls are TRBV28 and TRBJ1-5; a possible D gene is TRBD1 (6 bases). V shed 5 bases and J shed 2 bases, with 13 bases lying between them. CDR3 length: 15 amino acids. Germline V lookup: CDR1 MDHEN, CDR2 SYDVKM. The CDR3 DNA is TGTGCCAGCAGTCCGCTGTCAGGGGGCAATCAGCCCCAGCATTTT. It yields the protein CASSPLSGGNQPQHF.